These T cell receptor beta chains were read from a single sample in a study of Ad26.COV2.S vaccination and SARS-CoV-2 variants. Method: immunoSEQ multiplex PCR; TCRdb's copy keeps in-frame clones and lacks some. The sample has approximately 280,000 clones; around 87% are singletons. Material: peripheral blood, obtained in a trial of Ad26.COV2.S vaccine versus placebo. The receptor source for this set is a person between 18 and 59 years old who received the Ad26.COV2.S COVID-19 vaccine or a placebo. Both conserved end residues are part of each CDR3. The D gene is left open where the match is weak. Clone size is shown for a subset of rows, as once, few, many or a class of expanded clone.

v_gene	j_gene	d_gene	abundance	CDR3nt	CDR3aa
TRBV7-2	TRBJ2-2	.	.	TGTGCCAGCAGCCCATATTCACGGACGAACACCGGGGAGCTGTTTTTT	CASSPYSRTNTGELFF
TRBV5-1	TRBJ1-4	.	once	TGCGCCAGCAGCCGGCCCCCGGACGGCGGGACCCCCGCAACTAATGAAAAACTGTTTTTT	CASSRPPDGGTPATNEKLFF
TRBV20-1	TRBJ2-5	.	.	TGCAGTGCTAGTACTACCAGCCAAGAGACCCAGTACTTC	CSASTTSQETQYF
TRBV6-1	TRBJ1-2	.	.	TGTGCCAGCAGTGACCCTAACTATGGCTACACCTTC	CASSDPNYGYTF
TRBV6-6	TRBJ1-1	.	.	TGTGCCAGCAGCCCACGGGGGGGCACTGAAGCTTTCTTT	CASSPRGGTEAFF
TRBV19	TRBJ1-3	.	.	TGTGCCAGTAGTCCGGACAGTTCTGGAAACACCATATATTTT	CASSPDSSGNTIYF
TRBV5-1	TRBJ2-7	TRBD1	.	TGCGCCAGCAAGGGACAGGGAAGAGGAGAGCAGTACTTC	CASKGQGRGEQYF
TRBV11-1	TRBJ1-1	.	.	TGTGCCAGCAGCTTAGGGAGGGATATGAACACTGAAGCTTTCTTT	CASSLGRDMNTEAFF
TRBV10-3	TRBJ2-1	TRBD2	.	TGTGCCATCAGTTTCACCGGGACTACCAACAATGAGCAGTTCTTC	CAISFTGTTNNEQFF
TRBV30	TRBJ1-3	.	few	TGTGCCTGGGCCGGGCCGAGCTCTGGAAACACCATATATTTT	CAWAGPSSGNTIYF
TRBV7-2	TRBJ2-7	.	.	TGTGCCAGCACCCGGACAGCGTTCGGGTACTACGAGCAGTACTTC	CASTRTAFGYYEQYF
TRBV9	TRBJ1-2	TRBD1	.	TGTGCCAGCAGCCCTAGGGACAGCTTCAACTATGGCTACACCTTC	CASSPRDSFNYGYTF
TRBV27	TRBJ2-5	.	few	TGTGCCAGCAGTCTATGGTGGCCGTTCCAAGAGACCCAGTACTTC	CASSLWWPFQETQYF
TRBV19	TRBJ1-6	.	.	TGTGCCAGTACAGGATTAACTCAGAGTCATAATTCACCCCTCCACTTT	CASTGLTQSHNSPLHF
TRBV4-1	TRBJ1-2	.	.	TGCGCCAGCAGCCAAGACGGTTCGTATGGCTACACCTTC	CASSQDGSYGYTF
TRBV2	TRBJ2-5	TRBD1	.	TGTGCCAGCAGAGGACAGGGGACTTCTCAAGAGACCCAGTACTTC	CASRGQGTSQETQYF
TRBV2	TRBJ2-3	TRBD2	.	TGTGCCAGCAGCCTGCGTGCTAGCGGGACAGATACGCAGTATTTT	CASSLRASGTDTQYF
TRBV30	TRBJ2-1	.	.	TGTGCCTGGAGCAGGGGCTACGAAAATGAGCAGTTCTTC	CAWSRGYENEQFF
TRBV3-1/TRBV3-2	TRBJ2-3	.	.	TGTGCCAGCAGCCACTTGGGGGGCACAGATACGCAGTATTTT	CASSHLGGTDTQYF
TRBV5-8	TRBJ1-2	.	.	TGTGCCAGCAGCCTCCGGCAGTACTATGGCTACACCTTC	CASSLRQYYGYTF
TRBV18	TRBJ2-2	TRBD2	.	TGTGCCAGCTCACCATTAAGCGGGGCGAACACCGGGGAGCTGTTTTTT	CASSPLSGANTGELFF
TRBV5-1	TRBJ1-2	TRBD1	.	TGCGCCAGCAGCCCATCCCGGGACAGGGAATCCTATGGCTACACCTTC	CASSPSRDRESYGYTF
TRBV6-2/TRBV6-3	TRBJ2-5	.	.	TGTGCCAGCAGCCCAGCCGAAAGGACCCTTCGGGGTGAGACCCAGTACTTC	CASSPAERTLRGETQYF
TRBV7-9	TRBJ1-1	.	.	TGTGCCAGCAGCTTGGGCGCGAACACTGAAGCTTTCTTT	CASSLGANTEAFF
TRBV5-1	TRBJ2-7	TRBD1	few	TGCGCCAGCAGCTTGTGGGACAGGGGGCTCGAGCAGTACTTC	CASSLWDRGLEQYF
TRBV12-5	TRBJ2-7	.	.	TGTGCTAGTGGTTTGGACCTGACAGGTCCCGATGGTCCCTACGAGCAGTACTTC	CASGLDLTGPDGPYEQYF
TRBV2	TRBJ2-1	TRBD2	.	TGTGCCAGCAGCGCGCTAGCGGGGGGAACCTACAATGAGCAGTTCTTC	CASSALAGGTYNEQFF
TRBV7-9	TRBJ2-7	.	.	TGTGCCAGCAGTCTACCACAGGGATCCTACGAGCAGTACTTC	CASSLPQGSYEQYF
TRBV4-3	TRBJ2-3	TRBD2	once	TGCGCCAGCAGCCAACTAGCGGGAGTAAGCACAGATACGCAGTATTTT	CASSQLAGVSTDTQYF
TRBV7-2	TRBJ1-1	TRBD1	.	TGTGCCAGCAGCACCGGACAGGGGAGGACTGAAGCTTTCTTT	CASSTGQGRTEAFF
TRBV5-1	TRBJ1-2	TRBD1	.	TGCGCCAGCACCTTGGGACAGGGAGTAACCGGCTACACCTTC	CASTLGQGVTGYTF
TRBV6-5	TRBJ1-3	.	.	TGTGCCTCATTGAGGTCCCCAAACTCTGGAAACACCATATATTTT	CASLRSPNSGNTIYF
TRBV5-4	TRBJ1-2	.	.	TGTGCCAGCAGCTTGGGTATGGGGCCGGGGAACTATGGCTACACCTTC	CASSLGMGPGNYGYTF
TRBV29-1	TRBJ2-3	.	.	TGCAGCGTAGGACAGCGCACAGATACGCAGTATTTT	CSVGQRTDTQYF
TRBV9	TRBJ1-3	.	.	TGTGCCAGCAGCTCAAGGGCAGATGGAAACACCATATATTTT	CASSSRADGNTIYF
TRBV19	TRBJ1-2	.	.	TGTGCCAGTACGCCGGCGGGTCGAGGGGGTGGCTATGGCTACACCTTC	CASTPAGRGGGYGYTF
TRBV2	TRBJ1-3	.	.	TGTGCCAGCAGTGAGGTGGCGGGGGCCGTTACAGGAAACACCATATATTTT	CASSEVAGAVTGNTIYF
TRBV3-1/TRBV3-2	TRBJ2-7	.	once	TGTGCCAGCAGCCAGCAGGGTTCCTACGAGCAGTACTTC	CASSQQGSYEQYF
TRBV20-1	TRBJ2-1	TRBD2	.	TGCAGTGCTAGTTCCCCGACTAGCGCGTCCTACAATGAGCAGTTCTTC	CSASSPTSASYNEQFF
TRBV3-1/TRBV3-2	TRBJ1-6	.	.	TGTGCCAGCAGCCAAGCACAGGGTGGGACTTCACCCCTCCACTTT	CASSQAQGGTSPLHF
TRBV21-1	TRBJ1-3	.	.	.	CASSKVGTGSRAGNTIYF
TRBV15	TRBJ2-7	.	once	TGTGCCACCAGCAGAGACAGACCCTACGAGCAGTACTTC	CATSRDRPYEQYF
TRBV18	TRBJ2-7	.	.	TGTGCCAGCTCACCACCTGCTTCGGGCGGCGGCTACGAGCAGTACTTC	CASSPPASGGGYEQYF
TRBV7-2	TRBJ2-3	TRBD2	.	TGTGCCAGCAGCCAACGGGGGGACCTTAGCACAGATACGCAGTATTTT	CASSQRGDLSTDTQYF
TRBV12-5	TRBJ2-2	.	once	TGTGCTAGTGGAGCCGACTGGGCCGGGGAGCTGTTTTTT	CASGADWAGELFF
TRBV5-4	TRBJ2-3	TRBD1	.	TGTGCCAGCAGCTTGGGAACAGGGGTGGGAGATACGCAGTATTTT	CASSLGTGVGDTQYF
TRBV18	TRBJ2-7	TRBD1	.	TGTGCCAGCTCACCAGCGGGACAGGGGCAATACGAGCAGTACTTC	CASSPAGQGQYEQYF
TRBV6-2/TRBV6-3	TRBJ2-5	TRBD2	.	TGTGCCAGCAGTTTGACCATCCGGCTAGCGGGGACTAAAGAGACCCAGTACTTC	CASSLTIRLAGTKETQYF
TRBV21-1	TRBJ1-3	.	.	TGTGCCAGCAGCAAAGGGAGGTGGAACTCTGGAAACACCATATATTTT	CASSKGRWNSGNTIYF
TRBV6-5	TRBJ1-5	.	.	TGTGCCAGCAGTTACGGGAGGGATCAGCCCCAGCATTTT	CASSYGRDQPQHF
TRBV4-3	TRBJ2-1	TRBD2	.	TGCGCCAGCAGCCAATCTTCTAGCGGGGGGGGGCGGTTCTTC	CASSQSSSGGGRFF
TRBV6-5	TRBJ2-3	.	.	TGTGCCAGCAGTTATCCAGGGCCCACAGATACGCAGTATTTT	CASSYPGPTDTQYF
TRBV21-1	TRBJ2-2	.	.	TGTGCCAGCAGCACCTCCGGACAGGTGAACACCGGGGAGCTGTTTTTT	CASSTSGQVNTGELFF
TRBV30	TRBJ2-7	.	.	TGTGCCCCGATTACCCCGGACGGAAGCTACGAGCAGTACTTC	CAPITPDGSYEQYF
TRBV4-3	TRBJ1-4	TRBD1	.	TGCGCCAGCAGCCAAGAGAAGACAGGGGGATCGGTGCTGTTTTTT	CASSQEKTGGSVLFF
TRBV11-2	TRBJ2-1	TRBD1	.	TGTGCCAGCAGCTTAGATCTGGGACAGGGGCTCAATGAGCAGTTCTTC	CASSLDLGQGLNEQFF
TRBV12-3/TRBV12-4	TRBJ2-1	.	.	TGTGCCAGCAGTTGGGGGAGCGACAATGAGCAGTTCTTC	CASSWGSDNEQFF
TRBV6-5	TRBJ1-5	.	.	TGTGCCAGCAGGGCAGGGTACAATCAGCCCCAGCATTTT	CASRAGYNQPQHF
TRBV12-3/TRBV12-4	TRBJ1-1	.	.	TGTGCCAGCAGCCGGCTCGGAGGCACTGAAGCTTTCTTT	CASSRLGGTEAFF
TRBV6-2/TRBV6-3	TRBJ2-1	.	.	TGTGCCAGCAGTCTGGGGCCGGTTGAGCAGTTCTTC	CASSLGPVEQFF